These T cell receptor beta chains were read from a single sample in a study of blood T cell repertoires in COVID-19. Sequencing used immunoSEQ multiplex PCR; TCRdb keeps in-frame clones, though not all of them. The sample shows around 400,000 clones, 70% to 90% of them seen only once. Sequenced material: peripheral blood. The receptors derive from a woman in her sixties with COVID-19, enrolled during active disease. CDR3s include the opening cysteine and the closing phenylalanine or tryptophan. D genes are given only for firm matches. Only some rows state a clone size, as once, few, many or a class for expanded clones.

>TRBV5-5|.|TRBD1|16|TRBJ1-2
TGTGCCAGCAGCACTGGGACAGTCCAAGCTAACTATGGCTACACCTTC
CASSTGTVQANYGYTF
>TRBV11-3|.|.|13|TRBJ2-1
TGTGCCAGCAGCTTAGATCCCCAGGGAAGGCCGTTCTTC
CASSLDPQGRPFF
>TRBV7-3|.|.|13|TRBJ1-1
TGTGCCAGCAGCTCGCAGGTGAACACTGAAGCTTTCTTT
CASSSQVNTEAFF
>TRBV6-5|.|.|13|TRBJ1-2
TGTGCCAGCAGTTACATTTTTATCGGTGGCTACACCTTC
CASSYIFIGGYTF
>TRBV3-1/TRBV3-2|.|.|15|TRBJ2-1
TGTGCCAGCAGCCAATCTCTAGTTTCCTACAATGAGCAGTTCTTC
CASSQSLVSYNEQFF
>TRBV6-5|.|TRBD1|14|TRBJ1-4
TGTGCCAGCAGTTACAGCGGACAGGGGGAAAAACTGTTTTTT
CASSYSGQGEKLFF
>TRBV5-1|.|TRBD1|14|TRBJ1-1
TGCGCCAGCGCCTTACAGGGGGGAAACACTGAAGCTTTCTTT
CASALQGGNTEAFF
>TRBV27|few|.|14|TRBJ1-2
TGTGCCAGCAGTTTGGGCAGGGAGGTTGGTGGCTACACCTTC
CASSLGREVGGYTF
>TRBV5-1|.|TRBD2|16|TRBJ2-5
TGCGCCAGCAGCTTCCGGACTAGCGGGGGGGAAGAGACCCAGTACTTC
CASSFRTSGGEETQYF
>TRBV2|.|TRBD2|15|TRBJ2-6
TGTGCCAGCAGCGCCGGGGGGGCTGGGGCCAACGTCCTGACTTTC
CASSAGGAGANVLTF
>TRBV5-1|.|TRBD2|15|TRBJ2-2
TGCGCCAGCAGCGTCGGGGGGGCGAACACCGGGGAGCTGTTTTTT
CASSVGGANTGELFF
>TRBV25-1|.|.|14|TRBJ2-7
TGTGCCAGCAGTCCCCAGGCCACCTCCTACGAGCAGTACTTC
CASSPQATSYEQYF
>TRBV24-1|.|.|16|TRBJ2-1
TGTGCCACCAGTGACCCGGGGGACCCCTCCTACAATGAGCAGTTCTTC
CATSDPGDPSYNEQFF
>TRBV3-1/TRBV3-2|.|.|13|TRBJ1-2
TGTGCCAGCAGCCATACAGAAAACTATGGCTACACCTTC
CASSHTENYGYTF
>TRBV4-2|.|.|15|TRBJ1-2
TGTGCCAGCAGCCAAGACAGGGGAAGGAACTATGGCTACACCTTC
CASSQDRGRNYGYTF
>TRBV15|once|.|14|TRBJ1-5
TGTGCCACCAGCAGAGGAGATGGCAATCAGCCCCAGCATTTT
CATSRGDGNQPQHF
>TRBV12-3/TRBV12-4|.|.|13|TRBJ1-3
TGTGCCAGCAGTAAACCCCCAGGGAACACCATATATTTT
CASSKPPGNTIYF
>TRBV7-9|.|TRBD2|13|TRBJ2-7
TGTGCCAGCAGCTTCTCGGGAGGATACGAGCAGTACTTC
CASSFSGGYEQYF
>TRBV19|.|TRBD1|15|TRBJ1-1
TGTGCCAGTAGTGTGGACAGGTCTGGTGACACTGAAGCTTTCTTT
CASSVDRSGDTEAFF
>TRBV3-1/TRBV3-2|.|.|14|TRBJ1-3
TGTGCCAGCAGCCCTTCCGGGGCTGGAAACACCATATATTTT
CASSPSGAGNTIYF
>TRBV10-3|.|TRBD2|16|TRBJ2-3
TGTGCCATCAGTGGGGGAGGGCGGAGGACCACAGATACGCAGTATTTT
CAISGGGRRTTDTQYF
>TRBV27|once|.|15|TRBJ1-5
TGTGCCAGCAGTAAACAGGGTCGGGGTAATCAGCCCCAGCATTTT
CASSKQGRGNQPQHF
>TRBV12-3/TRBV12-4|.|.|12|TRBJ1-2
TGTGCCAGCAGCCGCCTGGCGGGGGGCTACACCTTC
CASSRLAGGYTF
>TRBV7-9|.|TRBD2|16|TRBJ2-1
TGTGCCAGCAGCCACTCCCTTGGGGGGGTAGGCAATGAGCAGTTCTTC
CASSHSLGGVGNEQFF
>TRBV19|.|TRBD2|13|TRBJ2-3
TGTGCCAGTACTAGCGGGGTCACAGATACGCAGTATTTT
CASTSGVTDTQYF
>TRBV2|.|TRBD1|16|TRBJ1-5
TGTGCCAGCAGTGGCCAGGGGGCCTGGAGCAATCAGCCCCAGCATTTT
CASSGQGAWSNQPQHF
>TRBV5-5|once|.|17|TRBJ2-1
TGTGCCAGCAGCTTGTCGTCAGGGGCCCTCTCCTACAATGAGCAGTTCTTC
CASSLSSGALSYNEQFF
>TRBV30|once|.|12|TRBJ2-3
TGTGCCTGGAGTGTACGAGTAGATACGCAGTATTTT
CAWSVRVDTQYF
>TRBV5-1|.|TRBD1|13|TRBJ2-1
TGCGCCAGCAGCTTGGAAGGGACAGGGGGCGAGTTCTTC
CASSLEGTGGEFF
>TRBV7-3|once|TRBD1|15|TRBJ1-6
TGTGCCAGCAGCTTAATAGGGACAGGCAATTCACCCCTCCACTTT
CASSLIGTGNSPLHF
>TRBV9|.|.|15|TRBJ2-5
TGTGCCAGCAGCGCCTTGGAGGGGGGGCCAGAGACCCAGTACTTC
CASSALEGGPETQYF
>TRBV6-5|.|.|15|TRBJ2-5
TGTGCCAGCAGTTACTCGATGGGGGAGGTGGAGACCCAGTACTTC
CASSYSMGEVETQYF
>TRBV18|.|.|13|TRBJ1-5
TGTGCCAGCTCACCAACAGGCAATCAGCCCCAGCATTTT
CASSPTGNQPQHF
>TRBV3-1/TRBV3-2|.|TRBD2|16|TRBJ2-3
TGTGCCAGCAGCCAAGAACGGGCGCGGGGGATAGATACGCAGTATTTT
CASSQERARGIDTQYF
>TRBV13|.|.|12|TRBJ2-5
TGTGCCAGCAGCTTAGCTCTAGAGACCCAGTACTTC
CASSLALETQYF
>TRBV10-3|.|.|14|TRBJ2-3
TGTGCCATCACTCCAACGGGGGGCCCCGATACGCAGTATTTT
CAITPTGGPDTQYF
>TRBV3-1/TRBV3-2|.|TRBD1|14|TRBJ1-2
TGTGCCAGCAGCCATACAGGGGCGAACTATGGCTACACCTTC
CASSHTGANYGYTF
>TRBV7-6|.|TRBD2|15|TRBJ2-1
TGTGCCAGCAGCCCATGGGGGGGGGCCTACAATGAGCAGTTCTTC
CASSPWGGAYNEQFF
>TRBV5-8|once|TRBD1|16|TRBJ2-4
TGTGCCAGCAGCTTGGTACAGGGGGTGGCCAAAAACATTCAGTACTTC
CASSLVQGVAKNIQYF
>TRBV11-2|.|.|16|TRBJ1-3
TGTGCCAGCAGCTTAGCGGGGGTACTCGCAGGAAACACCATATATTTT
CASSLAGVLAGNTIYF
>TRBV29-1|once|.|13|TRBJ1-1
TGCAGCGTCGTATACAGACCGAACACTGAAGCTTTCTTT
CSVVYRPNTEAFF
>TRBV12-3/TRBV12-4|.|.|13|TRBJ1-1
TGTGCCAGCAACACGGACATGAACACTGAAGCTTTCTTT
CASNTDMNTEAFF
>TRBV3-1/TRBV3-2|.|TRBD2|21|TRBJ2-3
TGTGCCAGCAGCCACGAACGTTGCGGGGGGGTCCACGGTAGCCCATGTTATACGCAGTATTTT
CASSHERCGGVHGSPCYTQYF
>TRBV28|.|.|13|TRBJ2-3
TGTGCCAGCAGTCTTACTAGCACAGATACGCAGTATTTT
CASSLTSTDTQYF
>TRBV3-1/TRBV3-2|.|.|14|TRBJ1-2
TGTGCCAGCAGCCAAATGGTAGGACTCTATGGCTACACCTTC
CASSQMVGLYGYTF
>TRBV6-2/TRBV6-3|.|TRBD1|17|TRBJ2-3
TGTGCCAGCAGTTACCCCCCCCGGGACAGCCTCTCGGGTACGCAGTATTTT
CASSYPPRDSLSGTQYF
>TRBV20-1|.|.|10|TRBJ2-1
TGCAGTGCTCTGGCGGGTGAGCAGTTCTTC
CSALAGEQFF
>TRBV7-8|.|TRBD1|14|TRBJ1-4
TGTGCCAGCAGCCGGGACAGCCTAAATGAAAAACTGTTTTTT
CASSRDSLNEKLFF
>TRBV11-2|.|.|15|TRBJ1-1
TGTGCCAGCAGGGATGTCGCGGGCAGGAACACTGAAGCTTTCTTT
CASRDVAGRNTEAFF
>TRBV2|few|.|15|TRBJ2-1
TGTGCCAGCCACCGGCCGGGACTCCAATACAATGAGCAGTTCTTC
CASHRPGLQYNEQFF
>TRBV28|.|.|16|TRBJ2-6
TGTGCCAGCAAGGGCAGGGCAAGCTCTGGGGCCAACGTCCTGACTTTC
CASKGRASSGANVLTF
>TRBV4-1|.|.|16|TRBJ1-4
TGCGCCAGCAGCCAAGCACAGGGACCAGCGGTTGAAAAACTGTTTTTT
CASSQAQGPAVEKLFF
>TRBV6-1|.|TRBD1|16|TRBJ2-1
TGTGCCAGCAGTGAACCGGGACAGGGGAGTTACAATGAGCAGTTCTTC
CASSEPGQGSYNEQFF
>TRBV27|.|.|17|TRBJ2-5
TGTGCCAGCAGTCCGACTAGAGGCCAATGGGGGAAAGAGACCCAGTACTTC
CASSPTRGQWGKETQYF
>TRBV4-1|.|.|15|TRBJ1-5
TGCGCCAGCAGCCCTCCGGGGGTTAGCAATCAGCCCCAGCATTTT
CASSPPGVSNQPQHF